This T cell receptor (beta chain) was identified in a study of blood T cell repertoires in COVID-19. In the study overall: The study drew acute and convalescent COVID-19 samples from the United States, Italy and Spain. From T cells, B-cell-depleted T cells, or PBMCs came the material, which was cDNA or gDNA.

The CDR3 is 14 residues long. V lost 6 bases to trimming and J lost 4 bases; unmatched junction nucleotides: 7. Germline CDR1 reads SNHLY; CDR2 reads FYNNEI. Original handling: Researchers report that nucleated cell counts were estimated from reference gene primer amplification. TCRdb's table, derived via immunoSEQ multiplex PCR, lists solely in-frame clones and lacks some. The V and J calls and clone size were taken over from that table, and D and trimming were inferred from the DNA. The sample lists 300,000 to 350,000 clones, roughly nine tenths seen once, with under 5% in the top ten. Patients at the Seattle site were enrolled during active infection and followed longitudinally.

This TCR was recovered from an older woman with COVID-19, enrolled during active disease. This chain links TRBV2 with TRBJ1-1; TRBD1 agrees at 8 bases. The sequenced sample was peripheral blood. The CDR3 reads CASRQGAAGTEAFF. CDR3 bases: TGTGCCAGCAGGCAGGGGGCCGCGGGCACTGAAGCTTTCTTT.